This passage covers 21 T cell receptor beta chains from one sample sequenced in a study of cytomegalovirus exposure and HLA in healthy donors. In the PCR, 60 Vbeta and 13 Jbeta primers were used. The assay was immunoSEQ multiplex PCR, and TCRdb's table has in-frame clones only and misses some. This table holds over 150,000 clones, about four fifths found once. Input material: PBMCs. These receptors originate from a male donor in good health and CMV-seropositive.

The V gene is TRBV10-3, the J gene TRBJ1-1; D possibly corresponds to TRBD1 (5 bases). CDR1 is ENHRY, CDR2 SYGVKD, per germline. The CDR3 runs to 12 residues. Trimming removed 6 bases from V and 3 bases from J, with 8 bases in between. The chain's CDR3 is CAISGRDTEAFF. In nucleotides, the CDR3 is TGTGCCATCAGCGGCAGGGACACTGAAGCTTTCTTT.

This chain connects TRBV5-5 to TRBJ2-5; D may be TRBD2 (6 bases). Germline lookup yields CDR1 SGHKS and CDR2 YYEKEE (reference sequence). V was trimmed by 7 bases and J by 2 bases, leaving 15 bases between them. CDR3 length: 14 amino acids. CDR3 bases: TGTGCCAGCCACAGACGCGGGGTGCAAGAGACCCAGTACTTC. This gives the protein CASHRRGVQETQYF.

The V and J genes are TRBV28 and TRBJ2-5; tentative D call: TRBD2 (5 bases). The V gene's germline CDR1 is MDHEN and CDR2 SYDVKM. This CDR3 has 14 residues. Trimming left V 3 bases short and J 1 base short, with 9 bases between. Written as DNA, the CDR3 is TGTGCCAGCAGTTTTGGAGGTTCCCAAGAGACCCAGTACTTC. As protein: CASSFGGSQETQYF.

The chain combines TRBV4-1 with TRBJ1-6; D ambiguous. This CDR3 spans 15 amino acids. Between the trimmed V and J ends, which lost 1 base and 7 bases, there was a span of 11 bases. The germline V gene encodes CDR1 MGHRA and CDR2 YSYEKL. The CDR3 loop is CASSQAIPGNSPLHF. The CDR3 DNA is TGCGCCAGCAGCCAAGCGATCCCGGGAAATTCACCCCTCCACTTT.

The V and J genes are TRBV27 and TRBJ1-2; 7 positions agree with TRBD1. Germline V lookup: CDR1 MNHEY, CDR2 SMNVEV (reference sequence). The length of the CDR3 is 13 residues. V lost 3 bases, J lost 7 bases, and 5 bases stayed unmatched. The CDR3 DNA reads TGTGCCAGCAGTTTTGACAGGGCGATTGGCTACACCTTC. It specifies CASSFDRAIGYTF.

The gene calls are TRBV5-1 and TRBJ1-1; 8 bases fit TRBD1. Trimming removed 4 bases from V and 5 bases from J; junction bases left unmatched: 7. CDR1 and CDR2 from the germline V gene are SGHRS and YFSETQ. The CDR3 is 14 residues long. The CDR3 DNA is TGCGCCAGCAGCCGGCAGGGGGCGAGGACTGAAGCTTTCTTT. This codes for CASSRQGARTEAFF.

This clone has just a few counts. The CDR3 bases are TGTGCCAGCAGCTTTGACAGCTATGGCTACACCTTC. It encodes CASSFDSYGYTF. This chain links TRBV14 with TRBJ1-2; D may be TRBD1 (5 bases). Trimming shortened V by 5 bases and J by 4 bases, and 8 bases separated the two germline ends. Per the germline V gene, CDR1 is SGHDN and CDR2 is FVKESK. This CDR3 contains 12 residues.

The chain couples TRBV7-2 to TRBJ1-3, with D perhaps matching TRBD1 (6 bases). This CDR3 spans 15 amino acids. CDR1 is SGHTA, CDR2 FQGNSA, per germline. V shed 5 bases and J shed 2 bases, with 13 bases lying between them. In DNA form, the CDR3 reads TGTGCCAGCAGCCGGGGGGCAGGGACTGGAAACACCATATATTTT. Translated, it gives CASSRGAGTGNTIYF.

The V gene is TRBV30, the J gene TRBJ1-1, with 10 positions matching TRBD1. Per germline, CDR1 GTSNPN and CDR2 SVGIG (reference sequence). The J segment lost 5 bases and the V segment lost 3 bases, leaving 0 bases of the junction unmatched. The CDR3 extends over 12 amino acids. The CDR3 DNA sequence: TGTGCCTGGAGGGGACAGGGGACTGAAGCTTTCTTT. Its translation is CAWRGQGTEAFF. Variable domain in full (rest from reference TRBV30 and TRBJ1-1): SQTIHQWPATLVQPVGSPLSLECTVEGTSNPNLYWYRQAAGRGLQLLFYSVGIGQISSEVPQNLSASRPQDRQFILSSKKLLLSDSGFYLCAWRGQGTEAFFGQGTRLTVV.

The chain recombines TRBV30 with TRBJ2-3; TRBD1 aligns across 7 bases. CDR1 is GTSNPN, CDR2 SVGIG, per germline (reference sequence). Germline trimming cut 1 base from V and 5 bases from J; bases unmatched to any gene: 6. The CDR3 contains 14 residues. The CDR3 loop is CAWSETGWGDTQYF. The CDR3 DNA is TGTGCCTGGAGTGAGACAGGGTGGGGAGATACGCAGTATTTT.

CDR3 in DNA: TGCGCCAGCAGCTTACAACCGGGACAGAGGAACACTGAAGCTTTCTTT. This codes for CASSLQPGQRNTEAFF. The chain recombines TRBV5-1 with TRBJ1-1, with TRBD1 identical over 7 bases. Germline assignment: CDR1 SGHRS and CDR2 YFSETQ. This CDR3 has 16 residues. The V gene end was trimmed by 2 bases and the J gene end by 1 base; junction bases not matched to a gene: 8.

The rearrangement uses TRBV29-1 and TRBJ1-4, with TRBD1 identical over 8 bases. CDR3 size: 13 residues. Germline CDR1 and CDR2: SQVTM and ANQGSEA. J was trimmed by 8 bases and V by 6 bases; bases with no gene match: 8. The CDR3 bases are TGCAGCGTGATAACAGGGGGTTTCGAAAAACTGTTTTTT. This translates into CSVITGGFEKLFF.

The chain has TRBV25-1 and TRBJ1-1; TRBD1 matches at 9 bases. V lost 5 bases, J lost 11 bases, and 18 bases stayed unmatched. Germline CDR1 reads MGHDK; CDR2 reads SYGVNS. CDR3 length: 16 residues. The CDR3: CASSTGWGTGKSQAFF. The DNA for the CDR3 is TGTGCCAGCAGTACGGGATGGGGGACAGGGAAGTCTCAGGCTTTCTTT.

The sample holds one count of this clone. V and J are TRBV6-6 and TRBJ2-7, with 8 bases fitting TRBD2. V lost 4 bases to trimming and J lost 4 bases; unmatched junction nucleotides: 12. The germline CDR1 and CDR2 sequences are MNHNY and SVGAGI (reference sequence). This CDR3 is 16 amino acids long. The CDR3 sequence is CASSSLSQGLGYEQYF. The CDR3 coding sequence is TGTGCCAGCAGTTCCCTTTCGCAGGGACTAGGGTACGAGCAGTACTTC.

The CDR3 sequence is CASRGQGTNEKLFF. The CDR3, as DNA: TGTGCCAGCAGGGGACAGGGTACTAATGAAAAACTGTTTTTT. The chain is built from TRBV27 and TRBJ1-4; 9 bases are shared with TRBD1. Germline loops: CDR1 MNHEY, CDR2 SMNVEV (reference sequence). There are 14 residues in the CDR3. The V gene end was trimmed by 6 bases and the J gene end by 2 bases; junction bases not matched to a gene: 1.

Worth noting for this clone: Given the absence of the conserved phenylalanine or tryptophan at the CDR3 end, a read error is likely. The V call is TRBV4-3, the J call TRBJ2-7; 7 bases line up with TRBD1. Per the germline V gene, CDR1 is LGHNA and CDR2 is YSLEER. The CDR3 spans 16 residues. The V segment lost 0 bases and the J segment 0 bases; nucleotides outside the gene matches: 5. The chain's CDR3 is CASSQDRAGGSYEQYL. In DNA, the CDR3 is TGCGCCAGCAGCCAAGATAGAGCAGGGGGCTCCTACGAGCAGTACCTC.

The gene calls are TRBV5-1 and TRBJ2-3; TRBD2 matches at 11 bases. The CDR3 consists of 15 residues. Germline lookup yields CDR1 SGHRS and CDR2 YFSETQ. V lost 1 base, J lost 4 bases, and 2 bases stayed unmatched. CDR3 region: CASSLSLAGADTQYF. As DNA, the CDR3 is TGCGCCAGCAGCTTGTCACTAGCGGGAGCAGATACGCAGTATTTT.

The V call is TRBV19, the J call TRBJ2-1; 11 bases line up with TRBD2. This CDR3 region has 18 residues. Looked up from germline, CDR1 is LNHDA and CDR2 is SQIVND (reference sequence). Trimming cost V 1 base and J 10 bases; bases outside gene matches: 15. The DNA of the CDR3 is TGTGCCAGTAGTATAGGCTTACTAGCGGGGGTCACGGGTAGCGAGCAGTTCTTC. Its translation: CASSIGLLAGVTGSEQFF.

Only a few counts were recorded for this clone. The chain carries TRBV5-1 and TRBJ2-7, with TRBD1 matching 9 bases. The CDR3 extends over 15 amino acids. Germline V lookup: CDR1 SGHRS, CDR2 YFSETQ. V gave up 3 bases and J gave up 0 bases; unmatched junction bases: 4. The DNA for the CDR3 is TGCGCCAGCAGCTCGGGGACAGGGCCCTCCTACGAGCAGTACTTC. This codes for CASSSGTGPSYEQYF.

A note on this clone: Other DNA sequences in this specimen translate into the identical CDR3. The chain carries TRBV7-2 and TRBJ1-5; 7 nucleotides match TRBD1. The CDR3 loop spans 14 amino acids. Trimming took 4 bases from V and 4 from J; bases not matched to a gene: 4. CDR1 and CDR2 from the germline V gene are SGHTA and FQGNSA. CDR3 sequence (DNA): TGTGCCAGCAGCTCGGGACAGCTTAATCAGCCCCAGCATTTT. This encodes CASSSGQLNQPQHF.

The V call is TRBV7-9, the J call TRBJ1-5, with 10 bases fitting TRBD1. This CDR3 has 15 residues. Losses at the gene ends were 3 bases for V and 4 bases for J; bases not matched to a gene: 3. Germline CDR1 and CDR2: SEHNR and FQNEAQ (reference sequence). CDR3: CASSFGQGGNQPQHF. The CDR3 nucleotides are TGTGCCAGCAGCTTCGGACAGGGGGGGAATCAGCCCCAGCATTTT. Using reference TRBV7-9 and TRBJ1-5 for the parts outside the CDR3, the full variable domain is DTGVSQNPRHKITKRGQNVTFRCDPISEHNRLYWYRQTLGQGPEFLTYFQNEAQLEKSRLLSDRFSAERPKGSFSTLEIQRTEQGDSAMYLCASSFGQGGNQPQHFGDGTRLSIL.